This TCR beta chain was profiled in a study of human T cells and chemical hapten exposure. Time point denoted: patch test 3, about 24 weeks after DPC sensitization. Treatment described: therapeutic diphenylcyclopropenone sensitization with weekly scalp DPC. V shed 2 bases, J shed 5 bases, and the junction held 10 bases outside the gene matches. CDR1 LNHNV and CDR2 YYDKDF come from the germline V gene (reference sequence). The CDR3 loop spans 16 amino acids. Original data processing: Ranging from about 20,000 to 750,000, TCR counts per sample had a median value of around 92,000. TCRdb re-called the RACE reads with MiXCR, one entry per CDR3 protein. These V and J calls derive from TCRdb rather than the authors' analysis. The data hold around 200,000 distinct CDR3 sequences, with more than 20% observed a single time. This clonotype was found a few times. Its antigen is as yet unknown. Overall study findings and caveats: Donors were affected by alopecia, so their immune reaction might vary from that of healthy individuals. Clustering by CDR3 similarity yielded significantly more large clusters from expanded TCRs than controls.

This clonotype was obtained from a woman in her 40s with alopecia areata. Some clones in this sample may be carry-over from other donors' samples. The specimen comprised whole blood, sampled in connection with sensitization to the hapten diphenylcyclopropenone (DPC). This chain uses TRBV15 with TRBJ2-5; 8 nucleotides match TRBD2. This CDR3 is CATSRLGTSGSETQYF. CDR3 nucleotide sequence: TGTGCCACCAGCAGACTCGGTACTAGCGGATCGGAGACCCAGTACTTC.